Sequencing of this T cell receptor (beta chain) was carried out in a study of cytomegalovirus exposure and HLA in healthy donors (dated by TCRdb to the late 2010s). As for the study more broadly: In an earlier analysis of about 560 of the donors, under 300 Gb of sequence data and 100 million or so unique TCR beta sequences from 150 million to 200 million T cells were reported. HLA typing covered class I and class II loci at four-digit resolution. Because of strong linkage in the cohort, roughly five DR-DQ haplotypes were treated as single units for association and clustering. Besides the first cohort of some 670 subjects, a separate validation cohort made up of 120 different subjects was used. In a later analysis, previously published TCR beta repertoires from about 640 donors were re-analyzed and high-resolution HLA genotyping was added so that TCR occurrence patterns could be studied. The study aimed to test whether cataloging public T cell receptors could reveal signatures of past pathogen exposure. The number of typed donors differed by locus: about 620-640 for A, B, C, DRB1 and DQB1; approximately 520 for DQA1; approximately 600 for DPA1; and some 450 for DPB1. To predict cytomegalovirus infection status, the study brought together high-throughput TCR immunosequencing, statistical association of individual TCRs with disease status, and machine learning. Alongside the repertoire data, information on donor age, sex, ethnicity and CMV serostatus was compiled. Using immunosequencing, the study profiled T cell repertoires from 640 or so subjects and related those repertoires to cytomegalovirus serostatus. Rather than drawing on any new phenotypic data, the later analysis identified candidate immune exposures from TCR beta sequences and the way those sequences occurred across donors. An earlier analysis of 587 of the donors applied high-throughput TCR beta sequencing to assess whether each TCR beta V gene segment acted as functional or pseudogenic. All discovery cohort repertoires had been generated on a single sequencing platform. Across approximately 420 genotyped donors of the cohort, an average of about 220,000 unique TCR beta nucleotide sequences per donor were sequenced, and 15% to 20% of those sequences were non-productive. An early release covering some 640 HLA-typed donors comprised 300 to 350 gigabases of sequencing data and roughly 86 million unique TCR sequences. In a later genetic analysis, genome-wide SNP genotypes for about three fifths of the roughly 670 donors were used, and that subset was treated as a discovery cohort. Of the approximately 400 genotyped donors, over 70% fell in the genetic ancestry cluster associated with self-reported Caucasian donors. Results the study describes overall, beyond this receptor: The 87-base-pair reads could not distinguish some IMGT-functional V segments, including TRBV6-2 and TRBV6-3, so those segments were excluded. Because some donors lacked HLA typing at each locus, the association tests relied only on the typed subset. A later genetic analysis associated a missense DCLRE1C variant with V-gene and J-gene trimming of TCR beta chains, and an independent cohort replicated the association. The classifier was reported to diagnose cytomegalovirus status with high specificity and sensitivity in both the original and validation cohorts. Strong co-occurrence of HLA alleles, especially DR and DQ, made assigning TCR associations to individual alleles difficult. The presence/absence analyses assumed that sequencing depth was roughly uniform across donors, and that assumption may not be true. In the study, 164 TCR beta chains were listed as associated with cytomegalovirus. Compared with equally common non-associated chains, HLA-associated TCR beta chains in a later analysis were more clonally expanded and had lower generation probabilities. A later genetic analysis reported fewer N-insertions in productive TCRs among donors in an Asian-associated ancestry cluster than the roughly 700-donor mean. A further reported finding was that TCR beta sequences accurately predicted the HLA-A and HLA-B alleles for most subjects in the first cohort. A cluster of highly shared sequence variants was judged likely to represent a technical artifact of the sequencing pipeline. Correlated functional status among segregating V segments might reflect linkage disequilibrium, but an unknown experimental factor could not be ruled out. In vitro tests confirmed that a few of the cytomegalovirus-associated TCR beta chains recognize cytomegalovirus antigens. Specific HLA alleles were associated with 18,000 or so TCR beta sequences at a false discovery rate of 0.05 in a later analysis. Only TCR beta chains were sequenced in this cohort, and the absence of alpha or paired-chain data limited detectable features. According to a later analysis, most CMV-associated TCR beta chains appeared to be HLA-restricted, and the HLA associations seemed to be driven largely by CMV exposure. An earlier analysis of around 540 of the donors showed that most TCR beta V segments appeared in productive rearrangements either about 87% or about 30% of the time, which broadly matched IMGT annotations. Most TCR sequences were seen in very few donors, while some public TCRs were found in many individuals. The authors suggested that the approach could potentially be generalized to other disease states and immunological phenotypes. According to a later analysis, parvovirus B19, influenza, CMV and Epstein-Barr virus appeared linked to several top co-occurrence clusters. The only immune exposure information available for the cohort was CMV serostatus. In a later analysis, TCR association rates were found to vary across HLA loci, with the most associated TCRs seen for DRB1 alleles and the fewest for HLA-C alleles. Because counts were too low, more than 15 rarely observed V segments, including chromosome 9 orphons, were left out of the earlier analysis of approximately 580 of the donors.

Library creation used the immunoSEQ multiplex PCR assay. A mixture of 60 forward primers for TCR Vbeta segments and 13 reverse primers for TCR Jbeta segments was used in the multiplex PCR. The CDR3 region of rearranged TCR beta genes was amplified from genomic DNA by a multiplex PCR assay. Amplified TCR beta libraries were sequenced as 87-base-pair reads on the Illumina HiSeq System. The published analysis was carried out like this. In a later analysis, 80 million or so unique TCR beta chains were counted across the roughly 610 repertoires, and about 9.9 million of these chains were shared by at least two donors. To remove PCR and sequencing errors, raw reads were error-corrected and collapsed into unique sequences using a nearest-neighbor algorithm that merged closely related sequences. To assign V, D and J gene segments, CDR3 sequences were aligned to IMGT reference sequences. For a sequence to be retained, a match of at least six nucleotides to both a V gene segment and a J gene segment was required. Rearrangements were classified as productive when the CDR3 lacked stop codons and remained in frame with V and J, and all other rearrangements were classified as non-productive. CDR3 was defined according to IMGT convention as the region running from the second conserved V-encoded cysteine to the conserved J-encoded phenylalanine. Sequences without an unambiguous match to a single V gene segment were excluded from the earlier analysis of a few hundred of the donors. An earlier analysis of about 600 of the donors called V segments functional above 56.7% productive rearrangements and segregating when the between-donor standard deviation exceeded 5%. A statistical classification framework was developed to diagnose cytomegalovirus status using the catalog of TCR beta chain sequences. V and J gene assignment, in a later analysis, came from comparing TCR nucleotide sequences with IMGT/GENE-DB human TR gene sequences. In a later analysis, CDR3 sequences and most-parsimonious VDJ recombination scenarios were assigned using the TCRdist pipeline. A later analysis defined each TCR beta chain by its CDR3 amino acid sequence plus V-gene family, and excluded reads lacking a unique V-gene family. In a later analysis, fewer than 650 highly shared, low-generation-probability nucleotide sequences were removed to address suspected cross-contamination and a sequencing artifact. For each public chain, a later analysis derived a clonal expansion index from normalized ranks of inferred template counts within each repertoire. A later analysis computed generation probabilities with a VDJ recombination model fitted to out-of-frame rearrangements, and checked the results against IGoR. In a later analysis, TCR-TCR, TCR-HLA and TCR-CMV co-occurrence was scored with hypergeometric tests, and a repertoire-size bias correction was applied to TCR pairs. To estimate false discovery rates, a later analysis permuted the HLA or CMV assignments 20 times. A later analysis grouped co-occurring TCRs with DBSCAN, adding TCRdist sequence similarity when clustering within HLA-allele-positive subsets. For co-occurrence clustering, repertoires with fewer than 30,000 or more than 120,000 public chains were excluded, along with roughly 5 repertoires with anomalous nucleotide sharing. The table was pulled from immuneACCESS by TCRdb, which kept in-frame rearrangements only. Such tables lose some clones; where checked, under half of the loss comes from unresolved V genes, and the rest has no known cause. V, J and clone size reflect that table, while D and trimming were determined from the DNA. For this sample the table gives about 110,000 clones, of which 75% were detected only once. The leading ten clones occupy less than 3% of the sample.

The cohort comprised some 700 healthy bone marrow donors. All cohort members were sampled while nominally healthy, although unrecorded immune exposures were likely present. The donor was CMV seropositive and was included in the group of 289 seropositive cohort members. Every donor gave a peripheral blood sample, and the peripheral blood mononuclear cells from that sample were used for TCR beta sequencing. Genomic DNA was extracted from the blood cell samples with the Qiagen DNeasy Blood Extraction Kit. The germline V gene (reference sequence) sets CDR1 to MNHEY and CDR2 to SMNVEV. The trim is 2 bases for V and 7 bases for J, with a gap of 17 bases between the germline ends. Taken from cysteine to phenylalanine, the CDR3 has 15 residues. Only the CDR3 DNA stays, 45 bases, in frame from base 1. As concerns this clone: Its binding antigen is unknown. Base qualities are missing; no much larger clone stands one base away.

The material sequenced was PBMCs. The clonotype comes from a male donor in good health and CMV-seropositive. Rearrangement joined TRBV27 to TRBJ1-1, with the D gene not clear enough to name. In nucleotide form, the sequence is TGTGCCAGCAGTTTAACAGTCGGCCTCGCGAATGAAGCTTTCTTT. Protein translation: CASSLTVGLANEAFF.